The 16 T cell receptor beta chains reported below all come from one sample, sequenced in a study of cytomegalovirus exposure and HLA in healthy donors. The PCR made use of 60 Vbeta and 13 Jbeta primers. The method was immunoSEQ multiplex PCR; TCRdb's version includes in-frame clones alone and lacks a portion of them. The sample shows roughly 120,000 clones, approximately 80% of them seen only once. The sequencing input was PBMCs. The receptors come from a woman younger than 30 in good health and CMV-seropositive.

The gene calls are TRBV5-4 and TRBJ2-5; TRBD1 agrees at 7 bases. The end of the DNA fits TRBJ2-7 better, so the J call may be wrong. Germline V gene sequence: CDR1 SGHNT, CDR2 YYREEE (reference sequence). The CDR3 consists of 14 residues. The CDR3 DNA reads TGTGCCAGCAGCTCTCAGACAGGGACCTACGAGCAGTACTTC. Translated: CASSSQTGTYEQYF.

J is TRBJ1-1 and V is TRBV19, with TRBD1 matching 11 bases. Germline CDR1 is LNHDA and CDR2 is SQIVND (reference sequence). J lost 5 bases, V lost 5 bases, and 4 bases had no gene match. CDR3 length: 14 residues. CDR3 DNA sequence: TGTGCCAGTAGTCACGGGACAGGGGGAACTGAAGCTTTCTTT. Translation gives CASSHGTGGTEAFF.

In its sample, this clone was seen a few times. V gene TRBV5-4 combines with J gene TRBJ2-6; the match to TRBD1 covers 10 bases. The CDR3 consists of 18 residues. Germline V gene lookup returns CDR1 SGHNT and CDR2 YYREEE (reference sequence). V lost 4 bases to trimming and J lost 1 base; unmatched junction nucleotides: 8. The CDR3 region is CASSPAGQGPSGANVLTF. CDR3 DNA sequence: TGTGCCAGCAGCCCGGCGGGACAGGGGCCATCTGGGGCCAACGTCCTGACTTTC.

V is TRBV6-1 and J is TRBJ1-1; TRBD1 aligns across 8 bases. Germline V gene lookup returns CDR1 MNHNS and CDR2 SASEGT. Trimming took 7 bases from V and 4 from J; bases not matched to a gene: 11. The CDR3 has 15 amino acids. This CDR3 reads CASNRAGGSGTEAFF. Written as DNA, the CDR3 is TGTGCCAGCAACAGGGCAGGGGGCTCTGGCACTGAAGCTTTCTTT.

This rearrangement joins TRBV7-9 to TRBJ2-7; 10 nucleotides match TRBD2. The J segment lost 0 bases and the V segment lost 6 bases, leaving 5 bases of the junction unmatched. CDR3 length: 15 residues. The germline gives CDR1 SEHNR, CDR2 FQNEAQ (reference sequence). The CDR3 protein is CASSHSGGISYEQYF. The CDR3 DNA sequence: TGTGCCAGCAGTCATAGCGGGGGGATCTCCTACGAGCAGTACTTC.

This clone was counted only a few times. The rearrangement uses TRBV18 and TRBJ2-7, with D perhaps matching TRBD1 (5 bases). Trimming stripped 4 bases from V and 5 bases from J, with 15 bases between. This CDR3 spans 14 amino acids. The germline gives CDR1 KGHSH, CDR2 LQKENI. The CDR3 DNA sequence: TGTGCCAGCTCACTGTCTGGGCAGGGCAACGAGCAGTACTTC. Protein sequence: CASSLSGQGNEQYF.

The V gene is TRBV5-5, the J gene TRBJ2-1, with 7 positions matching TRBD1. CDR1 is SGHKS, CDR2 YYEKEE, per germline (reference sequence). This CDR3 region has 15 residues. The V gene end was trimmed by 0 bases and the J gene end by 6 bases; junction bases not matched to a gene: 6. This CDR3 reads CASSLGSTGFNEQFF. The CDR3 region has the DNA TGTGCCAGCAGCTTGGGGTCGACAGGGTTCAATGAGCAGTTCTTC. Complete variable domain (other parts from reference TRBV5-5 and TRBJ2-1): DAGVTQSPTHLIKTRGQQVTLRCSPISGHKSVSWYQQVLGQGPQFIFQYYEKEERGRGNFPDRFSARQFPNYSSELNVNALLLGDSALYLCASSLGSTGFNEQFFGPGTRLTVL.

The V gene is TRBV11-2, the J gene TRBJ2-5; D possibly corresponds to TRBD2 (5 bases). Trimming took 5 bases from V and 5 from J, leaving 12 bases between them. CDR3 length: 13 amino acids. Germline lookup yields CDR1 SGHAT and CDR2 FQNNGV. The CDR3, as DNA: TGTGCCAGCAGCCCTAGGAGGATTGAGACCCAGTACTTC. This codes for CASSPRRIETQYF.

This sequence joins TRBV5-6 and TRBJ2-3; D remains unclear. Germline values: CDR1 SGHDT, CDR2 YYEEEE. This CDR3 contains 12 residues. V was cut by 1 base and J by 4 bases, with 4 bases left in between. CDR3 amino acids: CASSLLADTQYF. Written as DNA, the CDR3 is TGTGCCAGCAGCTTGCTAGCAGATACGCAGTATTTT. Full variable domain (rest looked up from reference TRBV5-6 and TRBJ2-3): DAGVTQSPTHLIKTRGQQVTLRCSPKSGHDTVSWYQQALGQGPQFIFQYYEEEERQRGNFPDRFSGHQFPNYSSELNVNALLLGDSALYLCASSLLADTQYFGPGTRLTVL.

The chain links TRBV19 to TRBJ1-1; D perhaps matches TRBD1 (5 bases). Germline V gene lookup returns CDR1 LNHDA and CDR2 SQIVND (reference sequence). Trimming removed 5 bases from V and 3 bases from J, with 7 bases in between. The length of the CDR3 is 12 residues. DNA for the CDR3: TGTGCCAGTAGTCAGGGCTACACTGAAGCTTTCTTT. Amino acids: CASSQGYTEAFF.

The rearrangement uses TRBV28 and TRBJ1-5, with a weak D call TRBD1 (5 bases). Per germline, CDR1 MDHEN and CDR2 SYDVKM. V was trimmed by 8 bases and J by 4 bases, leaving 21 bases between them. The CDR3 loop spans 16 amino acids. The CDR3, as DNA: TGTGCCAGCCTACCCGGGGGGGAGGAGGGTAATCAGCCCCAGCATTTT. This encodes CASLPGGEEGNQPQHF.

V and J are TRBV18 and TRBJ1-1; 8 bases align to TRBD1. Germline CDR1 and CDR2: KGHSH and LQKENI. J was trimmed by 0 bases and V by 10 bases; bases with no gene match: 7. The CDR3 is 14 amino acids. In nucleotides, the CDR3 is TGTGCCATCCCCCCGGGACAGGTGAACACTGAAGCTTTCTTT. Translation gives CAIPPGQVNTEAFF.

The chain joins TRBV6-6 to TRBJ1-2; D unresolved. The CDR3 is 16 residues long. Germline CDR1 MNHNY, CDR2 SVGAGI (reference sequence). V was clipped by 0 bases and J by 6 bases, with 17 bases between them. The CDR3 DNA reads TGTGCCAGCAGTTACTCGATTTACGGGGAGGGCAATGGCTACACCTTC. This gives the protein CASSYSIYGEGNGYTF.

The chain couples TRBV2 to TRBJ2-7; D call uncertain. This CDR3 is 13 amino acids long. The V and J ends lost 4 bases and 2 bases respectively, with 9 bases between them. Germline V gene sequence: CDR1 SNHLY, CDR2 FYNNEI. As DNA, the CDR3 is TGTGCCAGCAGTGGAGGCATGGCCTACGAGCAGTACTTC. Protein product: CASSGGMAYEQYF.

J is TRBJ2-5 and V is TRBV9; D not certain. Between the trimmed V and J ends, which lost 0 bases and 5 bases, there was a span of 8 bases. The germline V gene encodes CDR1 SGDLS and CDR2 YYNGEE. The CDR3 totals 13 residues. This chain's CDR3 is CASSVAERETQYF. CDR3 nucleotides: TGTGCCAGCAGCGTAGCCGAACGGGAGACCCAGTACTTC.

V is TRBV10-3 and J is TRBJ2-3; 7 bases are shared with TRBD1. V shed 3 bases, J shed 3 bases, and the junction held 6 bases outside the gene matches. Germline CDR1 ENHRY, CDR2 SYGVKD. CDR3 length equals 15 residues. The CDR3 is CAISENRGLTDTQYF. Here the CDR3 DNA reads TGTGCCATCAGTGAAAACAGGGGCTTAACAGATACGCAGTATTTT.